The 13 T cell receptor beta chains below were found in one sample sequenced in a study of T cell responses to AZD1222 COVID-19 vaccine. TCRdb's copy holds only in-frame clones and misses some; the assay was immunoSEQ multiplex PCR. This table has 100,000 to 130,000 clones, about 90% appearing once. The source material was peripheral blood, sampled 28 days after the second AZD1222 dose. These receptor sequences come from an adult who received the AZD1222 COVID-19 vaccine.

The V and J genes are TRBV6-1 and TRBJ1-6; 11 bases agree with TRBD1. With V trimmed by 3 bases and J by 9 bases, 4 bases remained unmatched. The CDR3 runs 15 residues. Germline V gene data show CDR1 as MNHNS and CDR2 as SASEGT. As DNA, the CDR3 is TGTGCCAGCAGTGACCCCGGGACAGGGGGTTCACCCCTCCACTTT. Its translation: CASSDPGTGGSPLHF.

The chain uses TRBV3-1 (or the pseudogene TRBV3-2) and TRBJ1-5; 7 bases map to TRBD1. Germline V gene data show CDR1 as LGHDT and CDR2 as YNNKEL (reference sequence). The ends lost 0 bases at V and 3 bases at J; junction bases unmatched: 2. CDR3 length: 15 residues. CDR3 loop: CASSQEGQLNQPQHF. CDR3 bases: TGTGCCAGCAGCCAAGAGGGACAGCTCAATCAGCCCCAGCATTTT.

J is TRBJ1-1 and V is TRBV10-2, with a possible D match to TRBD1 (6 bases). Germline V lookup: CDR1 WSHSY, CDR2 SAAADI. CDR3 length equals 13 residues. V lost 7 bases and J lost 0, with 9 bases in between. CDR3 sequence: CASKTGLNTEAFF. In nucleotides, the CDR3 is TGCGCCAGCAAAACAGGGTTGAACACTGAAGCTTTCTTT.

This clone occurred a few times. The V gene is TRBV9, the J gene TRBJ2-2; D uncertain. The V gene lost 0 bases and the J gene lost 6 bases, with 6 bases spanning the gap. The V gene's germline CDR1 is SGDLS and CDR2 YYNGEE. This CDR3 has 13 amino acids. CDR3 coding DNA: TGTGCCAGCAGCGTAGTTCATTCCGGGGAGCTGTTTTTT. It is translated as CASSVVHSGELFF.

The J gene is TRBJ1-5, the V gene TRBV4-1; D may be TRBD1 (6 bases). With 6 bases removed from V and 3 bases from J, the gap between germline ends came to 15 bases. Germline loops: CDR1 MGHRA, CDR2 YSYEKL. The CDR3 covers 15 residues. The CDR3 protein is CASSRIQGNNQPQHF. The CDR3 nucleotides are TGCGCCAGCAGTCGTATACAGGGAAACAATCAGCCCCAGCATTTT.

CDR3 DNA: TGTGCCTGGAAGGGACAGGAGGGTCAGCCCCAGCATTTT. Translating it yields CAWKGQEGQPQHF. The rearrangement uses TRBV30 and TRBJ1-5, with 8 bases fitting TRBD1. Germline CDR1 and CDR2: GTSNPN and SVGIG (reference sequence). Trimming took 4 bases from V and 6 from J; bases not matched to a gene: 5. CDR3 length equals 13 residues. Full variable domain (remainder filled in from reference TRBV30 and TRBJ1-5): SQTIHQWPATLVQPVGSPLSLECTVEGTSNPNLYWYRQAAGRGLQLLFYSVGIGQISSEVPQNLSASRPQDRQFILSSKKLLLSDSGFYLCAWKGQEGQPQHFGDGTRLSIL.

The rearrangement uses TRBV14 and TRBJ1-4; 8 bases are shared with TRBD1. The CDR3 runs 15 residues. J lost 0 bases, V lost 5 bases, and 2 bases had no gene match. Germline V lookup: CDR1 SGHDN, CDR2 FVKESK. As DNA, the CDR3 is TGTGCCAGCAGCGAGGGACAGGCAACTAATGAAAAACTGTTTTTT. Its translation is CASSEGQATNEKLFF.

This sequence joins TRBV11-1 and TRBJ1-1; D gene unclear. The CDR3 has 14 residues. The germline gives CDR1 SGHAT, CDR2 FQDESV (reference sequence). The V gene lost 6 bases and the J gene lost 1 base, with 12 bases spanning the gap. In nucleotides, the CDR3 is TGTGCCAGCAGTTATAGGACGGGGAACACTGAAGCTTTCTTT. Encoded protein: CASSYRTGNTEAFF.

This clone was observed a single time. The chain uses TRBV25-1 and TRBJ1-5, with 7 positions matching TRBD1. Germline-derived CDR1 and CDR2 are MGHDK and SYGVNS. V trimming: 4 bases; J trimming: 7 bases; junction bases outside the gene matches: 7. This CDR3 has 14 amino acids. Here the CDR3 reads CASSATGVVQPQHF. The CDR3 region has the DNA TGTGCCAGCAGTGCCACAGGGGTGGTACAGCCCCAGCATTTT.

The rearrangement links TRBV11-1 to TRBJ2-2, with D perhaps TRBD1 (5 bases). The CDR3 extends over 13 amino acids. Germline V gene data show CDR1 as SGHAT and CDR2 as FQDESV (reference sequence). The ends were cut back, 1 base at V and 7 bases at J, with 7 bases in the middle. The CDR3 reads CASSLDRLGELFF. In DNA, the CDR3 is TGTGCCAGCAGCTTAGACAGGCTCGGGGAGCTGTTTTTT.

This sequence joins TRBV9 and TRBJ2-1, with 7 bases lining up with TRBD2. V gave up 0 bases and J gave up 4 bases; unmatched junction bases: 7. This CDR3 spans 16 amino acids. In germline, CDR1 is SGDLS, CDR2 YYNGEE. For the CDR3, the DNA is TGTGCCAGCAGCGTAGGTGGCGGGAGAACATACAATGAGCAGTTCTTC. Residues: CASSVGGGRTYNEQFF.

This clone is a singleton in its sample. The chain joins TRBV4-1 to TRBJ2-7; D uncertain. Germline V gene data show CDR1 as MGHRA and CDR2 as YSYEKL. The length of the CDR3 is 14 residues. The ends were cut back, 2 bases at V and 5 bases at J, with 13 bases in the middle. The CDR3 reads CASSQLDQIDEQYF. The CDR3 DNA follows: TGCGCCAGCAGCCAACTGGACCAGATCGACGAGCAGTACTTC.

The chain combines TRBV2 with TRBJ1-1; TRBD1 agrees at 7 bases. V was pared by 9 bases and J by 4 bases, with 2 bases of the junction left unmatched. This CDR3 comprises 11 residues. Germline V CDR1 and CDR2: SNHLY, FYNNEI. Here the CDR3 reads CASHRGTEAFF. In DNA form, the CDR3 reads TGTGCCAGTCACAGGGGCACTGAAGCTTTCTTT.